These 14 T cell receptor beta chains share one sample of origin, sequenced in a study of low-dose radiotherapy and immunotherapy resistance in tumors. Noted time point: before trial treatment. Gene-specific TRAV and TRBV primers were used for first-strand cDNA, covering alpha and beta chains. It was with a constant-region primer and a V-primer adapter that TCRs were amplified over roughly 19 PCR cycles. MiXCR was run by TCRdb on the reads, yielding one entry per CDR3 protein. There are about 82,000 distinct CDR3 sequences in the sample; under 20% occur only once, and about 5.5% lies in the top ten. The sample consisted of PBMCs, taken before treatment. These TCRs come from a male donor with prostate cancer.

This clonotype showed up many times. The chain has TRBV6-2 or TRBV6-3 and TRBJ2-7; 8 bases match TRBD1. This CDR3 is 16 amino acids long. Germline V gives CDR1 MNHEY, CDR2 SVGEGT. V shed 5 bases and J 0 bases; nucleotides not matched to a gene: 9. The CDR3 loop is CASSPRGTGNSYEQYF. As DNA, the CDR3 is TGTGCCAGCAGTCCCCGCGGGACAGGAAACTCCTACGAGCAGTACTTC.

This clonotype has a count of ten or more. The chain joins TRBV6-5 to TRBJ2-7; 8 bases align to TRBD1. The CDR3 totals 14 residues. V shed 5 bases, J shed 4 bases, and the junction held 7 bases outside the gene matches. Germline V gives CDR1 MNHEY, CDR2 SVGAGI. In DNA, the CDR3 is TGTGCCAGCAGTCGGGACAGGTCAAGATACGAGCAGTACTTC. The encoded protein is CASSRDRSRYEQYF.

The chain combines TRBV28 with TRBJ2-3; D ambiguous. V gave up 0 bases and J gave up 0 bases, with 10 bases separating them. CDR3 length: 16 residues. Germline V gives CDR1 MDHEN, CDR2 SYDVKM. The CDR3 bases are TGTGCCAGCAGTTTATGGTCGCCGTATAGCACAGATACGCAGTATTTT. This sequence encodes CASSLWSPYSTDTQYF.

This clonotype was recorded many times. This chain links TRBV6-2 or TRBV6-3 with TRBJ1-5; D is possibly TRBD1 (6 bases). This CDR3 comprises 15 residues. The germline gives CDR1 MNHEY, CDR2 SVGEGT. Deletions cut 0 bases from V and 7 bases from J, with 13 bases between. The CDR3 sequence is CASSYSAGGVQPQHF. The CDR3 DNA is TGTGCCAGCAGTTACTCTGCCGGGGGCGTACAGCCCCAGCATTTT.

This clonotype showed up many times. V usage is TRBV30 and J usage is TRBJ1-6, with D unclear. The germline V and J ends were trimmed by 0 bases and 1 base, with 10 bases remaining between them. The V gene's germline CDR1 is GTSNPN and CDR2 SVGIG (reference sequence). The CDR3 totals 16 residues. CDR3 region: CAWSVRAASYNSPLHF. The CDR3 DNA sequence: TGTGCCTGGAGTGTACGGGCGGCGTCCTATAATTCACCCCTCCACTTT.

In regard to this clonotype: This may be a read error: a much more frequent sequence differs by one nucleotide. The genes are TRBV7-2 and TRBJ2-7; D is possibly TRBD2 (6 bases). Trimming removed 2 bases at V and 6 bases at J, with 17 bases between. The CDR3 is 15 residues long. CDR1 and CDR2 (germline): SGHTA, FQGNSA. CDR3 residues: CASSLSRDPSVEQYF. The CDR3, as DNA: TGTGCCAGCAGCTTATCACGGGACCCTAGCGTCGAGCAGTACTTC. Full variable domain (rest looked up from reference TRBV7-2 and TRBJ2-7): GAGVSQSPSNKVTEKGKDVELRCDPISGHTALYWYRQSLGQGLEFLIYFQGNSAPDKSGLPSDRFSAERTGGSVSTLTIQRTQQEDSAVYLCASSLSRDPSVEQYFGPGTRLTVT.

A remark on this clonotype: This likely reflects a read error, since a far larger clone is one base away. The chain recombines TRBV20-1 with TRBJ2-1, with D perhaps being TRBD1 or TRBD2 (5 bases each). The CDR3 sequence is 13 residues long. CDR1 and CDR2 (germline): DFQATT, SNEGSKA (reference sequence). The CDR3 bases are TGCAGCACCTCGGGGCTAGCCACCTACGAGCAGTTCTTC. Translation: CSTSGLATYEQFF.

This clonotype came up many times. The V and J genes are TRBV4-1 and TRBJ2-6; 9 bases fit TRBD1. This CDR3 comprises 20 residues. With V trimmed by 1 base and J by 1 base, 11 bases remained unmatched. Germline loops: CDR1 MGHRA, CDR2 YSYEKL. CDR3 sequence: CASSQATLGTGISGANVLTF. DNA of the CDR3: TGCGCCAGCAGCCAAGCTACCCTGGGGACAGGGATTTCTGGGGCCAACGTCCTGACTTTC.

In this sample, this clonotype turned up many times. V and J are TRBV6-2 or TRBV6-3 and TRBJ2-7; TRBD1 might be the D (5 bases). The CDR3 covers 14 residues. The germline gives CDR1 MNHEY, CDR2 SVGEGT. V shed 5 bases and J shed 2 bases, with 13 bases lying between them. The CDR3 sequence: CASSGEGATYEQYF. The CDR3 DNA reads TGTGCCAGCAGTGGGGAAGGGGCTACCTACGAGCAGTACTTC.

V and J are TRBV1 and TRBJ2-7; the table's TRBD2 call for D was not verified on the DNA. TRBV1 is tagged as a pseudogene. The length of the CDR3 is 17 residues. CDR3 bases: TGCACCAGCAGCCAAGGATCCGCTAGCGGGGGGGCCTACGAGCAGTACTTC. Encoded protein: CTSSQGSASGGAYEQYF.

This clonotype was picked up many times. This sequence joins TRBV28 and TRBJ2-5; perhaps TRBD1 as D (6 bases). V was pared by 2 bases and J by 13 bases, with 14 bases between. This CDR3 has 12 amino acids. Germline V gene lookup returns CDR1 MDHEN and CDR2 SYDVKM. The CDR3 loop is CASSLGQSVRYF. In DNA form, the CDR3 reads TGTGCCAGCAGTTTAGGACAGTCCGTCCGGTACTTC.

This clonotype was counted ten times or more. DNA of the CDR3: TGTGCCAGCAGTGAAGGCCACGAAGGGTACAATGAGCAGTTCTTC. Translating gives CASSEGHEGYNEQFF. J is TRBJ2-1 and V is TRBV2; no clear D. Trimming pared 1 base from V and 4 bases from J, leaving 11 bases between. Germline CDR1 and CDR2: SNHLY and FYNNEI. CDR3 length: 15 amino acids.

V and J are TRBV28 and TRBJ1-1; 7 nucleotides agree with TRBD1. CDR1 is MDHEN and CDR2 is SYDVKM in the germline V gene. Unmatched junction bases numbered 8, after V lost 5 bases and J lost 5 bases. The CDR3 covers 14 residues. The CDR3 DNA reads TGTGCCAGCAGTAGCCAGGGACAGAAAACTGAAGCTTTCTTT. Its translation is CASSSQGQKTEAFF.

This clonotype has only a few counts. V and J are TRBV10-3 and TRBJ1-2, with 7 bases matching TRBD1. There are 15 residues in the CDR3. Germline V gives CDR1 ENHRY, CDR2 SYGVKD. After removal of 7 bases from V and 7 bases from J, the junction contained 15 bases not matched to a gene. In DNA, the CDR3 is TGTGCCATCAAGAGCCAGACAGGGAGTCTTTCTGGCTACACCTTC. Translating it yields CAIKSQTGSLSGYTF.